This TCR beta chain is drawn from a study of cytomegalovirus exposure and HLA in healthy donors. General observations from the study: A few of the chains that were CMV-associated were confirmed in vitro to be specific for CMV antigens.

A multiplex PCR was run with 60 Vbeta primers and 13 Jbeta primers. Measured with immunoSEQ multiplex PCR; TCRdb has only the in-frame clones, and not every one. Among under 200,000 clones, about four fifths were seen once, and the ten largest hold 7%. This CDR3 is 14 amino acids long. The junction had 4 bases not matched to a gene; V was cut back by 4 bases and J by 4 bases. CDR1 MGHRA and CDR2 YSYEKL come from the germline V gene. As to this clone: Its specificity is unknown.

The chain couples TRBV4-1 to TRBJ2-7; 10 nucleotides line up with TRBD1. Specimen: PBMCs. The TCR was taken from a woman aged 25 to 39 in good health and CMV-seropositive. This CDR3 is CASSLTGGQYEQYF. The DNA of the CDR3 is TGCGCCAGCAGCCTGACAGGGGGCCAGTACGAGCAGTACTTC.